Presented here are 22 T cell receptor beta chains from one specimen sequenced in a study of identical twins. TCRdb recomputed calls from the 5' RACE reads with MiXCR, one row per CDR3 protein. The data show 350,000 to 600,000 distinct CDR3 sequences, 12% to 15% seen once. This same sample was also taken into another study, of yellow fever vaccine responses in identical twins.

What was sequenced was CD4+ T cells sorted from blood. The source is a woman between 18 and 30 years old in good health.

The table lists this clonotype with a few counts. The chain uses TRBV10-3 and TRBJ2-4; 13 nucleotides agree with TRBD2. Germline V gene lookup returns CDR1 ENHRY and CDR2 SYGVKD. Trimming took 5 bases from V and 1 from J; bases not matched to a gene: 11. The CDR3 has 19 residues. The DNA of the CDR3 is TGTGCCATCAGTAATGGACTAGCGGGGGTCTCTGAGGCCAAAAACATTCAGTACTTC. Translation gives CAISNGLAGVSEAKNIQYF.

This chain connects TRBV7-3 to TRBJ1-1; no reliable D call. In germline, CDR1 is SGHTA, CDR2 FQGTGA. The CDR3 is made up of 14 amino acids. V lost 0 bases to trimming and J lost 2 bases, with 7 bases between them. CDR3 in amino acids: CASSLTPTNTEAFF. In nucleotides, the CDR3 is TGTGCCAGCAGCTTAACACCAACTAACACTGAAGCTTTCTTT.

The table lists this clonotype with a few counts. V and J are TRBV20-1 and TRBJ2-2; 9 positions match TRBD2. The CDR3 is 15 amino acids. Germline V gene sequence: CDR1 DFQATT, CDR2 SNEGSKA (reference sequence). Unmatched junction bases numbered 10, after V lost 3 bases and J lost 8 bases. The CDR3 nucleotides are TGCAGTGCTAGCATGGTAGCGGGGGCTCTAGGGGAGCTGTTTTTT. The encoded protein is CSASMVAGALGELFF.

This clonotype was seen only a few times. The V and J genes are TRBV6-1 and TRBJ1-1; weak D call: TRBD1 (5 bases). Germline loops: CDR1 MNHNS, CDR2 SASEGT. The V and J ends lost 6 bases and 6 bases respectively, with 17 bases between them. The CDR3 totals 14 residues. The CDR3 reads CASRRTGGYAEAFF. The CDR3 coding sequence is TGTGCCAGCAGGAGAACCGGGGGTTACGCTGAAGCTTTCTTT.

The chain has TRBV23-1 and TRBJ2-7, with D tentatively TRBD1 (6 bases). TRBV23-1 qualifies as an ORF whose function is uncertain. This CDR3 has 15 amino acids. V was clipped by 3 bases and J by 3 bases, with 15 bases between them. The CDR3 is CASSHYRQEDYEQYF. The CDR3 region has the DNA TGCGCCAGCAGTCATTACCGACAGGAAGACTACGAGCAGTACTTC.

This chain links TRBV18 with TRBJ2-5; 8 nucleotides agree with TRBD1. CDR1 is KGHSH, CDR2 LQKENI, per germline. J gave up 1 base and V 6 bases, and 7 bases lay outside the gene matches. The CDR3 is 15 amino acids. This CDR3 is CASSPGTGSQETQYF. The CDR3 nucleotides are TGTGCCAGCTCTCCCGGGACAGGCTCCCAAGAGACCCAGTACTTC. The full variable domain, in which reference TRBV18 and TRBJ2-5 provide the parts outside the CDR3, is NAGVMQNPRHLVRRRGQEARLRCSPMKGHSHVYWYRQLPEEGLKFMVYLQKENIIDESGMPKERFSAEFPKEGPSILRIQQVVRGDSAAYFCASSPGTGSQETQYFGPGTRLLVL.

There are many counts of this clonotype. This chain uses TRBV3-1 with TRBJ2-2, with 8 bases lining up with TRBD2. The J segment lost 1 base and the V segment lost 2 bases, leaving 3 bases of the junction unmatched. CDR3 length equals 16 residues. The V gene's germline CDR1 is LGHDT and CDR2 YNNKEL (reference sequence). CDR3 DNA: TGTGCCAGCAGCCAAAAGCGGGGGATGAACACCGGGGAGCTGTTTTTT. Protein sequence: CASSQKRGMNTGELFF.

This clonotype was seen a few times. CDR3 DNA sequence: TGTGCCAGCAGCATCAATACCTACAATGAGCAGTTCTTC. Amino acids: CASSINTYNEQFF. The chain links TRBV7-2 to TRBJ2-1; D is ambiguous. V was cut by 5 bases and J by 2 bases, with 7 bases left in between. CDR3 length: 13 residues. Germline values: CDR1 SGHTA, CDR2 FQGNSA.

This chain joins TRBV29-1 and TRBJ1-5; D gene uncertain. Per germline, CDR1 SQVTM and CDR2 ANQGSEA. The CDR3 covers 13 residues. V gave up 8 bases and J gave up 6 bases, with 17 bases separating them. CDR3 in amino acids: CSTQSGFGQPQHF. In DNA, the CDR3 is TGCAGCACCCAATCTGGGTTTGGTCAGCCCCAGCATTTT. Full variable domain (remainder filled in from reference TRBV29-1 and TRBJ1-5): SAVISQKPSRDICQRGTSLTIQCQVDSQVTMMFWYRQQPGQSLTLIATANQGSEATYESGFVIDKFPISRPNLTFSTLTVSNMSPEDSSIYLCSTQSGFGQPQHFGDGTRLSIL.

The rearrangement joins TRBV20-1 to TRBJ2-1; no reliable D call. Trimming took 4 bases from V and 6 from J, leaving 10 bases between them. This CDR3 region has 12 residues. Germline loops: CDR1 DFQATT, CDR2 SNEGSKA (reference sequence). The CDR3 DNA follows: TGCAGTGCTATAACAGCGTCCAATGAGCAGTTCTTC. It is translated as CSAITASNEQFF.

This sequence joins TRBV27 and TRBJ1-6, with 10 positions matching TRBD1. The CDR3 runs 14 residues. After removal of 4 bases from V and 13 bases from J, the junction contained 7 bases not matched to a gene. Germline V gene sequence: CDR1 MNHEY, CDR2 SMNVEV (reference sequence). This chain's CDR3 is CASSYRDRGTPLHF. DNA of the CDR3: TGTGCCAGCAGTTACCGGGACAGGGGTACCCCCCTCCACTTT.

The chain links TRBV28 to TRBJ2-1; TRBD2 might be the D (7 bases). V was clipped by 6 bases and J by 10 bases, with 10 bases between them. CDR1 and CDR2 (germline): MDHEN, SYDVKM. The CDR3 is 11 amino acids. The DNA of the CDR3 is TGTGCCAGCAGCGGGGGGACAGAGCAGTTCTTC. Translating it yields CASSGGTEQFF.

The chain employs TRBV12-3 or TRBV12-4 and TRBJ2-3; 14 bases are a match to TRBD2. There are 18 residues in the CDR3. CDR3 protein: CTRSPTGTSGGRTDTQYF. The CDR3 nucleotides are TGTACCCGCAGTCCTACCGGGACTAGCGGGGGCCGCACAGATACGCAGTATTTT.

This clonotype was detected ten times or more. The rearrangement links TRBV6-1 to TRBJ2-7; D is tentatively TRBD1 or TRBD2 (5 bases each). Trimming stripped 6 bases from V and 4 bases from J, with 13 bases between. Germline V gene sequence: CDR1 MNHNS, CDR2 SASEGT. This CDR3 contains 13 residues. The CDR3 region is CASSAGTGYEQYF. The CDR3 DNA reads TGTGCCAGCAGCGCCGGGACGGGGTACGAGCAGTACTTC.

This clonotype was observed at least ten times. This chain uses TRBV29-1 with TRBJ2-3; 7 bases are shared with TRBD2. J lost 0 bases, V lost 3 bases, and 3 bases had no gene match. Germline assignment: CDR1 SQVTM and CDR2 ANQGSEA. CDR3 length equals 14 residues. The DNA for the CDR3 is TGCAGCGTTGACGGTAGCGGGAGCACAGATACGCAGTATTTT. This codes for CSVDGSGSTDTQYF.

The chain carries TRBV11-2 and TRBJ2-7; D is uncertain. The CDR3 length is 14 residues. Trimming stripped 3 bases from V and 3 bases from J, with 12 bases between. Germline CDR1 is SGHAT and CDR2 is FQNNGV. Here the CDR3 reads CASSLVGINYEQYF. CDR3 sequence (DNA): TGTGCCAGCAGCTTGGTAGGGATAAACTACGAGCAGTACTTC.

The gene calls are TRBV12-3 or TRBV12-4 and TRBJ2-3; 8 bases match TRBD1. The CDR3 runs 15 residues. The ends lost 3 bases at V and 2 bases at J; junction bases unmatched: 4. The CDR3, as DNA: TGTGCCAGCAGTTTCGGACAGGGTAACACAGATACGCAGTATTTT. Its protein product is CASSFGQGNTDTQYF.

This clonotype was counted ten times or more. The chain joins TRBV12-3 or TRBV12-4 to TRBJ2-7; 7 bases agree with TRBD1. Trimming removed 7 bases from V and 4 bases from J; junction bases left unmatched: 10. The CDR3 spans 14 residues. The CDR3 sequence is CASKMDRSAYEQYF. The CDR3 nucleotides are TGTGCCAGCAAGATGGACAGGAGCGCTTACGAGCAGTACTTC.

CDR3 loop: CASSHSGADTQYF. For the CDR3, the DNA is TGTGCCAGCAGCCACAGCGGGGCAGATACGCAGTATTTT. This sequence joins TRBV4-2 and TRBJ2-3, with 7 bases fitting TRBD2. V gave up 3 bases and J gave up 4 bases; unmatched junction bases: 1. Germline CDR1 and CDR2: LGHNA and YNFKEQ. The CDR3 totals 13 residues.

Written as DNA, the CDR3 is TGTGCTAGTGGTCGGGAGCGGGAGGGGGTCGGGGAGCTGTTTTTT. Residues: CASGREREGVGELFF. The chain uses TRBV12-5 and TRBJ2-2; 10 nucleotides align to TRBD2. This CDR3 comprises 15 residues. The germline V gene has CDR1 LGHNT and CDR2 FRNRAP. The V gene end was trimmed by 5 bases and the J gene end by 7 bases; junction bases not matched to a gene: 7.

This clonotype turned up a few times. The chain joins TRBV5-6 to TRBJ2-6; possibly TRBD1 for D (5 bases). The CDR3 spans 14 residues. With 6 bases removed from V and 4 bases from J, the gap between germline ends came to 11 bases. CDR1 and CDR2 (germline): SGHDT, YYEEEE. The CDR3 DNA reads as TGTGCCAGCAAGAAGACAGCAGGGGCCAACGTCCTGACTTTC. It encodes CASKKTAGANVLTF.

The table lists this clonotype with a few counts. This chain joins TRBV28 and TRBJ2-7, with TRBD2 matching 10 bases. J gave up 4 bases and V 6 bases, and 9 bases lay outside the gene matches. The CDR3 length is 15 residues. Germline assignment: CDR1 MDHEN and CDR2 SYDVKM. Written as DNA, the CDR3 is TGTGCCAGCAGCCAATCGGCAGCGGGAGGGTACGAGCAGTACTTC. Its translation is CASSQSAAGGYEQYF.